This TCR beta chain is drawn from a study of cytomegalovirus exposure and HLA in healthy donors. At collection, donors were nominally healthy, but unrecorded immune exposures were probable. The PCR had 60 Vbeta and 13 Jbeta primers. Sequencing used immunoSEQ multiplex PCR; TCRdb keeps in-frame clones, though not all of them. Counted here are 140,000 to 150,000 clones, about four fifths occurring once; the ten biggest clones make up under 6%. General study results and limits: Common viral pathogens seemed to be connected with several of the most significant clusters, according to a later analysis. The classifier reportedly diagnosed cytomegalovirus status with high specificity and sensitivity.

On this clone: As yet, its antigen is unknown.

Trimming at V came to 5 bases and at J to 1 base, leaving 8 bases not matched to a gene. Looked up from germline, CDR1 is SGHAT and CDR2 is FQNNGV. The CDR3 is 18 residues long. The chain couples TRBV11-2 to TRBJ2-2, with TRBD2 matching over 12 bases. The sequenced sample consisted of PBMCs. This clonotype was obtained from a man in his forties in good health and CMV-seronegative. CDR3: CASSLRLAGGQNTGELFF. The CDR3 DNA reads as TGTGCCAGCAGCCTCCGGCTAGCGGGGGGGCAGAACACCGGGGAGCTGTTTTTT.